This T cell receptor beta chain was sequenced for a study of blood T cell repertoires in COVID-19. About the research overall: Samples representing acute and convalescent COVID-19 were sourced from the United States, Italy and Spain. PBMCs, B-cell-depleted T cells, or T cells were the source of the cDNA or gDNA that made up the material.

In the authors' workflow: Estimates of nucleated cell counts were drawn from the amplification of reference gene primers. Produced via immunoSEQ multiplex PCR; TCRdb's table is partial and in-frame only. V, J and clone size are those of that table, while D and trimming were read from the DNA. The sample lists around 99,000 clones, 84% occurring once. Trimming took 4 bases from V and 0 from J; bases not matched to a gene: 15. Looked up from germline, CDR1 is MRHNA and CDR2 is SNTAGT. The CDR3 is 20 residues long. The sequencing sample was made of peripheral blood. The clonotype was recovered from a woman aged 45-60 years with acute or convalescent COVID-19. The chain is built from TRBV6-4 and TRBJ1-5, with 10 bases that match TRBD1. This chain's CDR3 is CASSGSQGQGMRDSNQPQHF. The CDR3 nucleotides read TGTGCCAGCAGTGGGTCCCAGGGACAGGGGATGAGGGATAGCAATCAGCCCCAGCATTTT.